Each of the 4 T cell receptor beta chains below was sequenced from the same sample in a study of cytomegalovirus exposure and HLA in healthy donors. The primer mix had 60 Vbeta and 13 Jbeta primers. Using immunoSEQ multiplex PCR, the repertoire was profiled, and TCRdb retains in-frame clones only, with some absent. This sample carries about 200,000 clones, more than 75% of them seen once, and the ten largest clones take less than 3%. Material for sequencing was PBMCs. The receptor source for this set is a woman in her forties in good health and CMV-seronegative.

This clone was observed a single time. This chain links TRBV11-1 with TRBJ2-7; 7 nucleotides align to TRBD2. J lost 2 bases, V lost 5 bases, and 9 bases had no gene match. The CDR3 runs 15 residues. Germline CDR1 SGHAT, CDR2 FQDESV (reference sequence). The CDR3 reads CASSRGERDAYEQYF. CDR3 coding DNA: TGTGCCAGCAGCCGAGGGGAGCGGGACGCCTACGAGCAGTACTTC.

The chain combines TRBV9 with TRBJ2-1; TRBD2 matches 9 bases. J was trimmed by 4 bases and V by 0 bases; bases with no gene match: 5. The germline V gene has CDR1 SGDLS and CDR2 YYNGEE. The CDR3 loop spans 16 amino acids. The CDR3 region is CASSVVSAGGYNEQFF. CDR3 in DNA: TGTGCCAGCAGCGTAGTCTCAGCGGGGGGATACAATGAGCAGTTCTTC.

V and J are TRBV28 and TRBJ2-2, with D perhaps matching TRBD2 (5 bases). Trimming cost V 10 bases and J 3 bases, with 12 bases left between them. This CDR3 is built from 13 residues. Germline lookup yields CDR1 MDHEN and CDR2 SYDVKM. The DNA of the CDR3 is TGTGCCATAGGGAGTCCTCACACCGGGGAGCTGTTTTTT. Its translation: CAIGSPHTGELFF.

There are a few counts of this clone. The V call is TRBV2, the J call TRBJ2-7, with 7 bases fitting TRBD2. CDR1 SNHLY and CDR2 FYNNEI come from the germline V gene. After removal of 7 bases from V and 0 bases from J, the junction contained 6 bases not matched to a gene. CDR3 length equals 14 residues. This CDR3 is CASTLAEGSYEQYF. DNA of the CDR3: TGTGCCAGCACCCTAGCGGAGGGCTCCTACGAGCAGTACTTC.